This T cell receptor (beta chain) was sequenced for a study of a mutant IDH1 vaccine in newly diagnosed glioma. Study-wide context: Vaccinations were initiated 4-6 weeks following radiotherapy alone, or were given together with temozolomide cycles. The treated population exhibited a male proportion of about 62%, a female proportion of roughly 40%, and a mean age of roughly 41 years.

From germline, CDR1 is GTSNPN and CDR2 SVGIG (reference sequence). The V end lost 3 bases, the J end lost 3 bases, and 15 bases lay between the germline ends. The CDR3 is 15 residues long. Time point: week 5, during vaccination. Vaccinated patients received 300 ug of mutant IDH1 20-mer peptide per dose, with topical imiquimod. Remarks on this clone: Its antigen is unknown.

Clones were sequenced by immunoSEQ multiplex PCR, and TCRdb holds only the in-frame ones, with some missing. The table includes about 12,000 clones, roughly 91% detected once. This specimen consisted of PBMCs, obtained from a glioma patient whose treatment included an IDH1 peptide vaccine. J is TRBJ2-1 and V is TRBV30; a possible D gene is TRBD2 (5 bases). The sequence was collected from a woman aged 35 to 49 with glioma. Some clones in this sample may be carry-over from other donors' samples. CDR3 loop: CAWSPGRGNYNEQFF. The CDR3 DNA is TGTGCCTGGAGCCCCGGTCGAGGGAACTACAATGAGCAGTTCTTC.